The T cell receptor (beta chain) described here comes from a study of shared clonotypes between healthy human individuals. This clone was observed a single time. Here immunoSEQ multiplex PCR was the method, and the copy in TCRdb shows in-frame clones only, minus some. The sample carries 500,000 to 550,000 clones, approximately 94% recorded once. The V and J ends lost 3 bases and 1 base, in that order; junction bases with no gene match: 6. This CDR3 has 16 amino acids. Germline CDR1 and CDR2: SGHNT and YYREEE (reference sequence). The clonotype was recovered from a woman aged 25 to 39 in good health. Input material: naive CD4+ T cells sorted from blood. Sample subset: CD45RA+ positively selected. V gene TRBV5-4 combines with J gene TRBJ2-5; 10 nucleotides agree with TRBD1. The DNA for the CDR3 is TGTGCCAGCAGCTCAAGGGACAGGGGCCCCCAAGAGACCCAGTACTTC. This encodes CASSSRDRGPQETQYF.